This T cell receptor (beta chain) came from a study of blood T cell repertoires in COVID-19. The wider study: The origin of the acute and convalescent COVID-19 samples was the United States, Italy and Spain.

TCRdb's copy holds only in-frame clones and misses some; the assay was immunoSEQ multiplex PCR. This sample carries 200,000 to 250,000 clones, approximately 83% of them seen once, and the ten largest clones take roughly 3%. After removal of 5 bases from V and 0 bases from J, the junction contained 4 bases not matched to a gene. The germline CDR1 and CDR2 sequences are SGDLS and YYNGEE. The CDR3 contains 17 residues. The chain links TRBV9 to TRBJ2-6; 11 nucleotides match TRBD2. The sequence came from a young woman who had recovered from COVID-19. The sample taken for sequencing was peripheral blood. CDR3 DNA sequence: TGTGCCAGCAGTACTAGCGGGGGCCACTCTGGGGCCAACGTCCTGACTTTC. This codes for CASSTSGGHSGANVLTF.